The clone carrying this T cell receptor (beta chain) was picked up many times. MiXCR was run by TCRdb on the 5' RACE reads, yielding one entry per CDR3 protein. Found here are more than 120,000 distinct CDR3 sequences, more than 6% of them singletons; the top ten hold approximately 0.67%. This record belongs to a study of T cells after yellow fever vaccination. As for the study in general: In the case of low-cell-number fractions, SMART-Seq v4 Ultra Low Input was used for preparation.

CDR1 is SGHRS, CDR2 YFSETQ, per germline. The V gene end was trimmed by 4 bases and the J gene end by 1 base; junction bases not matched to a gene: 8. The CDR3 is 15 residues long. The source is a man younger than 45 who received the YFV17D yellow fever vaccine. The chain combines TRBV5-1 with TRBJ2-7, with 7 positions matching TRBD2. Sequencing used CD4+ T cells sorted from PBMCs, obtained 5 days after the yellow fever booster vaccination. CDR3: CASSLGDYPSYEQYF. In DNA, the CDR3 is TGCGCCAGCAGCCTGGGGGACTACCCATCCTACGAGCAGTACTTC.